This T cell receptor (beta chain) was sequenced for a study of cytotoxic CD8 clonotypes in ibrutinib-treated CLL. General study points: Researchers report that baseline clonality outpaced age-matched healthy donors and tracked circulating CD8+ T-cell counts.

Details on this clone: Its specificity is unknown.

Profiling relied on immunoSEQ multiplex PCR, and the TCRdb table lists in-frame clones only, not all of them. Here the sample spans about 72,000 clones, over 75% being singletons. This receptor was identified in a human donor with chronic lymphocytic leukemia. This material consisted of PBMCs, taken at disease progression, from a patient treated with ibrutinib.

This chain's CDR3 is CASSLGSRSQETQYF. Written as DNA, the CDR3 is TGCGCCAGCAGCTTGGGTAGCAGAAGTCAAGAGACCCAGTACTTC. The genes are TRBV5-1 and TRBJ2-5; D is uncertain. V was clipped by 0 bases and J by 2 bases, with 11 bases between them. CDR1 and CDR2 (germline): SGHRS, YFSETQ. The CDR3 is 15 amino acids.